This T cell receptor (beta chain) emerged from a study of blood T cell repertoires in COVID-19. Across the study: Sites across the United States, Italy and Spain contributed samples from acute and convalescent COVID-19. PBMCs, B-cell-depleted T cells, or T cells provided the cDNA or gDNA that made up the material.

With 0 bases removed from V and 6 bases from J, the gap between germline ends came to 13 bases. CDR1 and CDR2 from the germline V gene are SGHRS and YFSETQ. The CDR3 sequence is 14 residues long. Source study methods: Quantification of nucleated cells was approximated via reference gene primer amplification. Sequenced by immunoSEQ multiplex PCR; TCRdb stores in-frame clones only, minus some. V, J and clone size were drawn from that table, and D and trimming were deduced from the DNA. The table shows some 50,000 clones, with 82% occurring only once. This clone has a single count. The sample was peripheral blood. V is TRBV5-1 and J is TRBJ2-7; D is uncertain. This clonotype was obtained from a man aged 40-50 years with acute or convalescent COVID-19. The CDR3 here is CASSLDTAGLEQYF. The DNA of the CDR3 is TGCGCCAGCAGCTTGGATACAGCTGGGCTCGAGCAGTACTTC.